Below are 31 T cell receptor beta chains sequenced from a single sample in a study of long-term antiretroviral therapy in people with HIV (dated by TCRdb to 2021 to 2024). The immunoSEQ hsTCRB v3.0 assay was used at survey level resolution to sequence the TRB variable region. TCRdb limited this immuneACCESS table to in-frame rearrangements with V and J called. A share of clones is missing; checked studies link under half to unresolved V genes, and the rest is unexplained. The sample yields 23,000 or so clones; 80% to 85% were counted once. The biggest ten clones account for about 6% of the sample. The sequencing used unsorted PBMCs, collected 0.2 years after starting antiretroviral therapy. The source of these receptors is a woman younger than 45 with HIV.

This sequence joins TRBV27 and TRBJ1-1; D is uncertain. The CDR3 runs to 16 residues. Trimming left V 0 bases short and J 3 bases short, with 14 bases between. Per the germline V gene, CDR1 is MNHEY and CDR2 is SMNVEV (reference sequence). The CDR3 nucleotides read TGTGCCAGCAGTTTATCTCGCATGCGGGCGTACACTGAAGCTTTCTTT. Encoded protein: CASSLSRMRAYTEAFF.

The rearrangement joins TRBV4-1 to TRBJ1-1; 12 bases map to TRBD1. V lost 4 bases, J lost 1 base, and 7 bases stayed unmatched. The length of the CDR3 is 17 residues. Germline CDR1 reads MGHRA; CDR2 reads YSYEKL. The CDR3 region is CASSLPGQGAKNTEAFF. The CDR3 bases are TGCGCCAGCAGCCTCCCGGGACAGGGGGCTAAGAACACTGAAGCTTTCTTT.

This clone was seen more than once but under ten times. The sample holds other DNA sequences that translate to the same CDR3. The CDR3 sequence: CASSPSGNTEAFF. As DNA, the CDR3 is TGTGCCAGTAGCCCCTCAGGGAACACTGAAGCTTTCTTT. The chain has TRBV19 and TRBJ1-1, with unresolved D. Germline V gene sequence: CDR1 LNHDA, CDR2 SQIVND (reference sequence). Deletions cut 6 bases from V and 1 base from J, with 9 bases between. This CDR3 comprises 13 residues.

The rearrangement joins TRBV29-1 to TRBJ2-1; tentatively, D is TRBD1 or TRBD2 (5 bases each). The ends were cut back, 7 bases at V and 3 bases at J, with 25 bases in the middle. The CDR3 runs to 17 residues. Per the germline V gene, CDR1 is SQVTM and CDR2 is ANQGSEA. The CDR3 DNA is TGCAGCGCCCCGACTGTCTCCGGGACCCCGAACTACAATGAGCAGTTCTTC. It codes for CSAPTVSGTPNYNEQFF.

The chain couples TRBV5-6 to TRBJ2-2, with D perhaps matching TRBD1 (5 bases). V was pared by 2 bases and J by 2 bases, with 10 bases between. CDR3 length: 15 amino acids. Germline loops: CDR1 SGHDT, CDR2 YYEEEE. The DNA of the CDR3 is TGTGCCAGCAGCTTATTGACAGTAAACACCGGGGAGCTGTTTTTT. Protein sequence: CASSLLTVNTGELFF.

The chain employs TRBV5-1 and TRBJ2-7; 8 bases match TRBD1. This CDR3 is 10 amino acids long. Germline V gives CDR1 SGHRS, CDR2 YFSETQ. This CDR3 reads CASRLHGTGV. The CDR3 DNA reads TGCGCCAGCAGACTCCACGGGACAGGCGTC.

The V and J genes are TRBV7-6 and TRBJ2-3, with 8 bases identical to TRBD2. The CDR3 is 14 amino acids. Germline V gene data show CDR1 as SGHVS and CDR2 as FNYEAQ. V was clipped by 8 bases and J by 6 bases; unmatched bases: 10. The CDR3 nucleotides read TGTGCCAGCCGTCGAGGCGGGGGGTCTGATACGCAGTATTTT. Its protein is CASRRGGGSDTQYF.

The chain is built from TRBV11-2 and TRBJ1-1; no clear D gene. Per germline, CDR1 SGHAT and CDR2 FQNNGV. The length of the CDR3 is 14 residues. Between the trimmed V and J ends, which lost 4 bases and 10 bases, there was a span of 19 bases. The CDR3 DNA is TGTGCCAGCAGCTCTGGGCAGTCGCTCCGCGGAGCTTTCTTT. Translating gives CASSSGQSLRGAFF.

V is TRBV11-1 and J is TRBJ2-3; no clear D. V was shortened by 5 bases and J by 4 bases, with 13 bases between the two germline ends. The CDR3 covers 14 residues. Germline values: CDR1 SGHAT, CDR2 FQDESV (reference sequence). The CDR3 DNA reads TGTGCCAGCAGCCCGGTGGTGGCCCCAGATACGCAGTATTTT. Residues: CASSPVVAPDTQYF.

This clone was seen only a few times. In DNA form, the CDR3 reads TGTGCCAGTAGTATAGGGGTTAGGCCGAACACCGGGGAGCTGTTTTTT. Translated: CASSIGVRPNTGELFF. The gene calls are TRBV19 and TRBJ2-2; no firm D call. The germline V gene encodes CDR1 LNHDA and CDR2 SQIVND (reference sequence). Trimming cost V 1 base and J 0 bases, with 9 bases left between them. This CDR3 is built from 16 residues.

This clone was recorded once. The gene calls are TRBV9 and TRBJ1-2; D is possibly TRBD1 (6 bases). V was trimmed by 3 bases and J by 2 bases, leaving 17 bases between them. This CDR3 is built from 16 residues. CDR1 SGDLS and CDR2 YYNGEE come from the germline V gene. The CDR3 DNA reads TGTGCCAGCAGCGGGTCGAAGGGGGAGAAGAACTATGGCTACACCTTC. Protein sequence: CASSGSKGEKNYGYTF.

V and J are TRBV7-3 and TRBJ1-2; 8 bases are a match to TRBD1. The CDR3 loop spans 12 amino acids. V lost 5 bases, J lost 10 bases, and 6 bases stayed unmatched. Looked up from germline, CDR1 is SGHTA and CDR2 is FQGTGA. The CDR3, as DNA: TGTGCCAGCAGCCCCGGACAGGGTTTCTACACCTTC. This translates into CASSPGQGFYTF.

The gene calls are TRBV11-2 and TRBJ2-4; 10 positions match TRBD1. Germline CDR1 reads SGHAT; CDR2 reads FQNNGV. V shed 5 bases, J shed 9 bases, and the junction held 7 bases outside the gene matches. This CDR3 has 14 residues. CDR3 nucleotides: TGTGCCAGCAGCGCCGGGACAGGGGCGGCCATTCAGTACTTC. Its protein is CASSAGTGAAIQYF.

This clone was observed once. The chain carries TRBV5-1 and TRBJ1-2, with a possible D match to TRBD1 (6 bases). The V end lost 6 bases, the J end lost 1 base, and 13 bases lay between the germline ends. Germline V gene lookup returns CDR1 SGHRS and CDR2 YFSETQ. The CDR3 has 14 residues. CDR3 sequence (DNA): TGCGCCAGCAACCCCGGGGGCGGTAACTATGGCTACACCTTC. This sequence encodes CASNPGGGNYGYTF.

The gene calls are TRBV5-6 and TRBJ2-7; D call uncertain. V dropped 5 bases and J dropped 2 bases, with 20 bases sitting between them. Germline-derived CDR1 and CDR2 are SGHDT and YYEEEE. This CDR3 is 16 amino acids long. CDR3 amino acids: CASSTQPATLPYEQYV. The CDR3, as DNA: TGTGCCAGCAGTACCCAACCCGCCACCTTACCCTACGAGCAGTACGTC.

This clone turned up a few times. The V and J genes are TRBV10-2 and TRBJ2-7; D is perhaps TRBD1 (6 bases). V lost 4 bases and J lost 0, with 13 bases in between. In germline, CDR1 is WSHSY, CDR2 SAAADI. The CDR3 covers 15 residues. CDR3 DNA sequence: TGCGCCAGCAGTGCTACCGGGACAACCTCCTACGAGCAGTACTTC. Translated, it gives CASSATGTTSYEQYF.

The chain uses TRBV27 and TRBJ1-6; 7 nucleotides align to TRBD1. The CDR3 is 17 residues long. Germline CDR1 and CDR2: MNHEY and SMNVEV (reference sequence). The V gene end was trimmed by 1 base and the J gene end by 9 bases; junction bases not matched to a gene: 12. CDR3 nucleotide sequence: TGTGCCAGCAGTTTATTAGCAGGGGGAATCGAGAGTTCACCCCTCCACTTT. It is translated as CASSLLAGGIESSPLHF.

The J gene is TRBJ2-2, the V gene TRBV19; the D gene is possibly TRBD1 (5 bases). The CDR3 runs 16 residues. The V gene's germline CDR1 is LNHDA and CDR2 SQIVND (reference sequence). Trimming shortened V by 3 bases and J by 5 bases, and 16 bases separated the two germline ends. CDR3 sequence: CASSIFSGLGTGELFF. DNA for the CDR3: TGTGCCAGTAGTATTTTTTCAGGGTTGGGAACCGGGGAGCTGTTTTTT.

J is TRBJ2-7 and V is TRBV9; a weak D match, TRBD1 (5 bases). V was shortened by 0 bases and J by 5 bases, with 21 bases between the two germline ends. The CDR3 runs 17 residues. Per the germline V gene, CDR1 is SGDLS and CDR2 is YYNGEE. This CDR3 is CASSVGVRGSWYDEQYF. CDR3 coding DNA: TGTGCCAGCAGCGTAGGGGTTAGGGGATCCTGGTATGACGAGCAGTACTTC.

This sequence joins TRBV6-5 and TRBJ2-7, with D perhaps matching TRBD1 (6 bases). Trimming removed 0 bases from V and 3 bases from J, with 12 bases in between. Germline values: CDR1 MNHEY, CDR2 SVGAGI. The CDR3 is 15 residues long. This CDR3 reads CASSYSGSGHYEQYF. CDR3 sequence (DNA): TGTGCCAGCAGTTACTCAGGTTCGGGACACTACGAGCAGTACTTC.

The chain uses TRBV4-1 and TRBJ2-2; D remains unclear. The CDR3 spans 15 residues. Trimming cost V 4 bases and J 5 bases, with 14 bases left between them. The germline CDR1 and CDR2 sequences are MGHRA and YSYEKL. The CDR3 bases are TGCGCCAGCAGCCCCCAACCGAGTTGGACCGGGGAGCTGTTTTTT. Residues: CASSPQPSWTGELFF.

The rearrangement links TRBV4-1 to TRBJ1-2; D gene ambiguous. V dropped 5 bases and J dropped 4 bases, with 11 bases sitting between them. The CDR3 runs 13 residues. CDR1 and CDR2 from the germline V gene are MGHRA and YSYEKL. CDR3 bases: TGCGCCAGCAGCGGATTAACCCTCTATGGCTACACCTTC. Amino acid sequence: CASSGLTLYGYTF.

This chain joins TRBV27 and TRBJ2-7; a possible D gene is TRBD2 (6 bases). Between the trimmed V and J ends, which lost 6 bases and 1 base, there was a span of 19 bases. The germline CDR1 and CDR2 sequences are MNHEY and SMNVEV (reference sequence). The CDR3 extends over 16 amino acids. DNA of the CDR3: TGTGCCAGCAGCCACGCCTCCGGGGGTAGGTCCTACGAGCAGTACGTC. Protein sequence: CASSHASGGRSYEQYV.

The chain joins TRBV6-1 to TRBJ1-1; 7 nucleotides align to TRBD1. The germline CDR1 and CDR2 sequences are MNHNS and SASEGT. The CDR3 spans 13 residues. J was trimmed by 0 bases and V by 8 bases; bases with no gene match: 3. The CDR3 loop is CASRGQMNTEAFF. CDR3 sequence (DNA): TGTGCCAGCCGGGGACAGATGAACACTGAAGCTTTCTTT.

This sequence joins TRBV5-1 and TRBJ2-3, with 11 bases matching TRBD1. Germline V gene sequence: CDR1 SGHRS, CDR2 YFSETQ. With V trimmed by 0 bases and J by 3 bases, 3 bases remained unmatched. CDR3 length: 16 residues. This chain's CDR3 is CASSLGGQGATDTQYF. DNA of the CDR3: TGCGCCAGCAGCTTGGGCGGACAGGGGGCAACAGATACGCAGTATTTT.

The J gene is TRBJ1-2, the V gene TRBV11-2; TRBD1 might be the D (6 bases). The V end lost 0 bases, the J end lost 8 bases, and 13 bases lay between the germline ends. This CDR3 is 14 amino acids long. Per germline, CDR1 SGHAT and CDR2 FQNNGV. CDR3: CASSLDLQGKGYTF. CDR3 in DNA: TGTGCCAGCAGCTTAGACCTCCAGGGGAAAGGCTACACCTTC.

The chain joins TRBV30 to TRBJ1-5; TRBD1 matches at 11 bases. This CDR3 region has 17 residues. Germline V gene lookup returns CDR1 GTSNPN and CDR2 SVGIG (reference sequence). J lost 3 bases, V lost 1 base, and 8 bases had no gene match. CDR3 sequence reads: CAWSESGTGGINQPQHF. The CDR3, as DNA: TGTGCCTGGAGTGAATCTGGGACAGGGGGAATCAATCAGCCCCAGCATTTT.

In DNA, the CDR3 is TGTGCCAGCAGGGGGACAGGGTTAAGCGGGGGCCAGCCCCAGCATTTT. This sequence encodes CASRGTGLSGGQPQHF. The V gene is TRBV6-4, the J gene TRBJ1-5; TRBD1 agrees at 9 bases. J lost 7 bases, V lost 6 bases, and 13 bases had no gene match. The germline CDR1 and CDR2 sequences are MRHNA and SNTAGT. This CDR3 comprises 16 residues.

This rearrangement joins TRBV19 to TRBJ1-1; 10 nucleotides line up with TRBD1. Germline-derived CDR1 and CDR2 are LNHDA and SQIVND (reference sequence). J was trimmed by 1 base and V by 7 bases; bases with no gene match: 9. The CDR3 runs 16 residues. CDR3 sequence: CASTKGTGAKNTEAFF. For the CDR3, the DNA is TGTGCCAGTACTAAAGGGACAGGGGCTAAGAACACTGAAGCTTTCTTT.

The chain has TRBV29-1 and TRBJ2-2, with no clear D. V was shortened by 2 bases and J by 6 bases, with 7 bases between the two germline ends. Germline values: CDR1 SQVTM, CDR2 ANQGSEA. The CDR3 sequence is 12 residues long. The chain's CDR3 is CSVENQPGELFF. DNA for the CDR3: TGCAGCGTTGAAAACCAGCCCGGGGAGCTGTTTTTT.

This CDR3 reads CASSQAGTSGRTDTQYF. The CDR3 DNA reads as TGTGCCAGCAGCCAAGCCGGGACTAGCGGACGCACAGATACGCAGTATTTT. The V gene is TRBV4-2, the J gene TRBJ2-3, with TRBD2 matching over 11 bases. Per the germline V gene, CDR1 is LGHNA and CDR2 is YNFKEQ. Trimming cost V 1 base and J 1 base; bases outside gene matches: 4. This CDR3 contains 17 residues.